This T cell receptor (beta chain) stems from a study of shared clonotypes between healthy human individuals. This CDR3 region has 13 residues. The V end lost 4 bases, the J end lost 1 base, and 11 bases lay between the germline ends. Germline V gives CDR1 SQVTM, CDR2 ANQGSEA. Here immunoSEQ multiplex PCR was the method, and the copy in TCRdb shows in-frame clones only, minus some. The profile shows more than 2,000,000 clones, 80% to 95% of them singletons. The sequenced material came from naive CD4+ T cells from PBMCs. Subset here: CD45RA+ positively selected. The sequence was collected from a man between 18 and 29 years old in good health. Some clones in this sample may be carry-over from other donors' samples. V and J are TRBV29-1 and TRBJ2-7; D is possibly TRBD2 (6 bases). The CDR3 loop reads CSVGGVLSYEQYF. CDR3 in DNA: TGCAGCGTTGGGGGGGTGTTATCCTACGAGCAGTACTTC.